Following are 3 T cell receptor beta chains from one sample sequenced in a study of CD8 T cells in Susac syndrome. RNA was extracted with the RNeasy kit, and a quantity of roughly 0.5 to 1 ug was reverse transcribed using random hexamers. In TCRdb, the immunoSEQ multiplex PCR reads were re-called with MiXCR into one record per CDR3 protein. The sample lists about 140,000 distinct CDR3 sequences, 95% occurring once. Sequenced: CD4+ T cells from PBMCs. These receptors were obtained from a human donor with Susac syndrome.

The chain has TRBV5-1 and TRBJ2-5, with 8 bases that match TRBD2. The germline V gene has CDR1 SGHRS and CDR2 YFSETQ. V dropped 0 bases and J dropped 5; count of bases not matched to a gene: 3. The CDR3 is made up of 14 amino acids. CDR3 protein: CASSLAGTRETQYF. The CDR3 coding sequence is TGCGCCAGCAGCTTGGCTGGGACTAGGGAGACCCAGTACTTC.

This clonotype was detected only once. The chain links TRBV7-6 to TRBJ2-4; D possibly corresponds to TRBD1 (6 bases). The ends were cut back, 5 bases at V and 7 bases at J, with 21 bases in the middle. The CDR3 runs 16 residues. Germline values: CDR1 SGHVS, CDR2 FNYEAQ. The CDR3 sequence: CASSPTTGQLGNIQYF. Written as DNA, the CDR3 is TGTGCCAGCAGCCCCACGACAGGCCAGCTAGGGAACATTCAGTACTTC. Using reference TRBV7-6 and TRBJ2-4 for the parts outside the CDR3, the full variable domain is GAGVSQSPRYKVTKRGQDVALRCDPISGHVSLYWYRQALGQGPEFLTYFNYEAQQDKSGLPNDRFSAERPEGSISTLTIQRTEQRDSAMYRCASSPTTGQLGNIQYFGAGTRLSVL.

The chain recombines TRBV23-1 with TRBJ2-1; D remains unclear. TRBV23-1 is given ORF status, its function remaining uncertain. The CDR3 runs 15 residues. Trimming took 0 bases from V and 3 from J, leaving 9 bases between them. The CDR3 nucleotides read TGCGCCAGCAGTCAATCGCCCAGGAGCTACAATGAGCAGTTCTTC. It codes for CASSQSPRSYNEQFF.